Listed below are T cell receptor beta chains from one sample, sequenced in a study of cytomegalovirus exposure and HLA in healthy donors. Some clones are missing from TCRdb's copy, which holds only in-frame ones; the method was immunoSEQ multiplex PCR. This sample has 110,000 or so clones, with 82% found just once. The source material was PBMCs. The receptors here all came from a woman younger than 35 in good health and CMV-seronegative. The CDR3 runs from the conserved cysteine through the conserved F or W. A D gene is named only where the DNA matches it firmly. For some rows the clone size is stated as once, few or many, or as a class when expanded; others skip it.

CDR3 DNA	CDR3 protein	J gene	clone size	V gene	D gene
TGTGCCAGCAGAGTAGGGGAGGTGCATGAAAAACTGTTTTTT	CASRVGEVHEKLFF	TRBJ1-4	-	TRBV6-5	-
TGTGCCAGCGTGCAACAGACCTCCGAATACAATGAGCAGTTCTTC	CASVQQTSEYNEQFF	TRBJ2-1	-	TRBV28	-
TGTGCCAGCAGCGGACAGGGTGTTGACGCTGAAGCTTTCTTT	CASSGQGVDAEAFF	TRBJ1-1	-	TRBV25-1	TRBD1
TGTGCCAGCAGACCCGACAGGGGGCGAAGTCAGCCCCAGCATTTT	CASRPDRGRSQPQHF	TRBJ1-5	-	TRBV6-5	TRBD1
TGTGCCAGCAGTGAGGCTAGCGGGAGTAATGAGCAGTTCTTC	CASSEASGSNEQFF	TRBJ2-1	-	TRBV6-4	TRBD2
TGTGCCAGCTCACCCAGTGGGGGCCGAGCAATCACTGAAGCTTTCTTT	CASSPSGGRAITEAFF	TRBJ1-1	-	TRBV18	-
TGTGCCAGCGGACAGGGAGGGGAGCAGTTCTTC	CASGQGGEQFF	TRBJ2-1	-	TRBV25-1	-
TGTGCCAGCAGCCATAGACTAGCGGGGCTTCGCACAGATACGCAGTATTTT	CASSHRLAGLRTDTQYF	TRBJ2-3	-	TRBV14	TRBD2
TGTGCCAGCTCACCACGTCAGGGGGAGAACACTGAAGCTTTCTTT	CASSPRQGENTEAFF	TRBJ1-1	-	TRBV18	TRBD1
TGTGCCACCGGGACAGGGTACAATCAGCCCCAGCATTTT	CATGTGYNQPQHF	TRBJ1-5	-	TRBV2	TRBD1
TGTGCCAGCAGCTTAGTGACAGGCGGTACTGAAGCTTTCTTT	CASSLVTGGTEAFF	TRBJ1-1	-	TRBV7-2	-
TGTGCCAGCAGCCAATTTCAGGGAGGGAACACTGAAGCTTTCTTT	CASSQFQGGNTEAFF	TRBJ1-1	few	TRBV16	-
TGTGCCAGCACCTGGGACAGGTTCAACTCCCCGGCGGGCTACACCTTC	CASTWDRFNSPAGYTF	TRBJ1-2	-	TRBV28	TRBD1
TGTGCCAGCAGCTTGGTCGACAGTCGGTACCAAGAGACCCAGTACTTC	CASSLVDSRYQETQYF	TRBJ2-5	-	TRBV5-5	-
TGTGCCAGCAGCCCCCAGGGCTACTATGGCTACACCTTC	CASSPQGYYGYTF	TRBJ1-2	-	TRBV27	-
TGTGCCAGCAGTGGACAGGCGGGCACCGGGGAGCTGTTTTTT	CASSGQAGTGELFF	TRBJ2-2	few	TRBV6-4	-
TGTGCCAGCAGTTTATGGGTGGGAGGGCCTACCGGGGAGCTGTTTTTT	CASSLWVGGPTGELFF	TRBJ2-2	-	TRBV28	TRBD2
TGTGCCAGCAGCTTTGGGACAGCTTATATGAACACTGAAGCTTTCTTT	CASSFGTAYMNTEAFF	TRBJ1-1	once	TRBV5-6	TRBD1
TGTGCCAGCAGCCGGCGCGAGATGACTAGCGGGGGGGCTGGCGGGGAGCTGTTTTTT	CASSRREMTSGGAGGELFF	TRBJ2-2	-	TRBV7-2	TRBD2
TGCAGCGTGGGACTAGCGGGAGACGGGGAGCTGTTTTTT	CSVGLAGDGELFF	TRBJ2-2	once	TRBV29-1	TRBD2
TGTGCCATCAGAGAGAGCGGGGGCTCCTACGAGCAGTACTTC	CAIRESGGSYEQYF	TRBJ2-7	few	TRBV10-3	TRBD2
TGTGCCAGCAGCCCAGACAGGGGCTCTGAGGTAGATACGCAGTATTTT	CASSPDRGSEVDTQYF	TRBJ2-3	once	TRBV5-5	TRBD1
TGTGCCAGCAGCTCGACTAGCGGGCTCTCCTACGAGCAGTACTTC	CASSSTSGLSYEQYF	TRBJ2-7	-	TRBV7-6	TRBD2
TGCGCCAGCAGCTCAACAGGGGACAACAATCAGCCCCAGCATTTT	CASSSTGDNNQPQHF	TRBJ1-5	once	TRBV5-1	TRBD1
TGCAGCGTTGAGGGACGGGAGCATAACTATGGCTACACCTTC	CSVEGREHNYGYTF	TRBJ1-2	-	TRBV29-1	-
TGTGCCAGCAGCACTAGCCGGCAGTCCCCTAATGAAAAACTGTTTTTT	CASSTSRQSPNEKLFF	TRBJ1-4	-	TRBV27	-
TGTGCCAGCAGTTTGGGCGATGAGGCCCCCTATGGCTACACCTTC	CASSLGDEAPYGYTF	TRBJ1-2	-	TRBV5-4	-
TGTGCCAGCAGTTCCGGGGGGCAGAACTATGGCTACACCTTC	CASSSGGQNYGYTF	TRBJ1-2	-	TRBV6-5	-
TGCGCCAGCAGCCAAGCGACCGGGACTAGCGATGAGCAGTTCTTC	CASSQATGTSDEQFF	TRBJ2-1	-	TRBV4-1	TRBD2
TGTGCCAGCAGAGAAGGAGGATGGACGGAGGATGGCTACACCTTC	CASREGGWTEDGYTF	TRBJ1-2	-	TRBV27	-
TGTGCCAGCAGTTTAACTGCTTATAGCAATCAGCCCCAGCATTTT	CASSLTAYSNQPQHF	TRBJ1-5	-	TRBV27	-
TGTGCCAGCAGTTCCGAGGGTCCCAGAAGCAATCAGCCCCAGCATTTT	CASSSEGPRSNQPQHF	TRBJ1-5	-	TRBV28	-
TGTGCCAGCAGCTTAGAGTCAGGGGCTAACTATGGCTACACCTTC	CASSLESGANYGYTF	TRBJ1-2	-	TRBV7-2	-
TGTGCCAGCAGTTCCGGGATCTCCTACGAGCAGTACTTC	CASSSGISYEQYF	TRBJ2-7	-	TRBV28	-
TGTGCCAGCAGTTTTGGTACTAGCGGTGGGGCAGATACGCAGTATTTT	CASSFGTSGGADTQYF	TRBJ2-3	-	TRBV6-5	TRBD2
TGCAGCGTCCCGGACAGCGCTAACTATGGCTACACCTTC	CSVPDSANYGYTF	TRBJ1-2	few	TRBV29-1	-
TGTGCCAGCAGCTTTGTCGCGGGAATTTATGGCTACACCTTC	CASSFVAGIYGYTF	TRBJ1-2	-	TRBV7-8	-
TGTGCCAGCAGGATGACTAGCGTGGGTACGCAGTATTTT	CASRMTSVGTQYF	TRBJ2-3	-	TRBV6-5	TRBD2
TGTGCCAGTAGTATTAGGAGCCCAGATACGCAGTATTTT	CASSIRSPDTQYF	TRBJ2-3	-	TRBV19	-
TGTGCCAGCAGCTTACAGGGGGGCTTTAACTATGGCTACACCTTC	CASSLQGGFNYGYTF	TRBJ1-2	-	TRBV13	TRBD1
TGTGCCAGCAGTTACGAGGGCCATGGGGGCTACACCTTC	CASSYEGHGGYTF	TRBJ1-2	-	TRBV6-6	-
TGTGCCAGCAGCGTGGCGGCCGCCTACGAGCAGTACTTC	CASSVAAAYEQYF	TRBJ2-7	-	TRBV4-2	-
TGTGCCAGCTCTCTAGGGGGCTCCTACGAGCAGTACTTC	CASSLGGSYEQYF	TRBJ2-7	-	TRBV6-6	-
TGTGCCAGCAAGACAGGGGTTGGGACCGGGGAGCTGTTTTTT	CASKTGVGTGELFF	TRBJ2-2	-	TRBV28	TRBD1
TGTGCCAGCAGTTGGGAGCCGGGGACTGAAGCTTTCTTT	CASSWEPGTEAFF	TRBJ1-1	-	TRBV7-8	-
TGTGCCAGCAGCCCCCTACCCGCGTACACAGATACGCAGTATTTT	CASSPLPAYTDTQYF	TRBJ2-3	-	TRBV7-9	-
TGCAGCGTTGAAGGGCCAGACAGGGGGCGTCCCTACGAGCAGTACTTC	CSVEGPDRGRPYEQYF	TRBJ2-7	-	TRBV29-1	TRBD1